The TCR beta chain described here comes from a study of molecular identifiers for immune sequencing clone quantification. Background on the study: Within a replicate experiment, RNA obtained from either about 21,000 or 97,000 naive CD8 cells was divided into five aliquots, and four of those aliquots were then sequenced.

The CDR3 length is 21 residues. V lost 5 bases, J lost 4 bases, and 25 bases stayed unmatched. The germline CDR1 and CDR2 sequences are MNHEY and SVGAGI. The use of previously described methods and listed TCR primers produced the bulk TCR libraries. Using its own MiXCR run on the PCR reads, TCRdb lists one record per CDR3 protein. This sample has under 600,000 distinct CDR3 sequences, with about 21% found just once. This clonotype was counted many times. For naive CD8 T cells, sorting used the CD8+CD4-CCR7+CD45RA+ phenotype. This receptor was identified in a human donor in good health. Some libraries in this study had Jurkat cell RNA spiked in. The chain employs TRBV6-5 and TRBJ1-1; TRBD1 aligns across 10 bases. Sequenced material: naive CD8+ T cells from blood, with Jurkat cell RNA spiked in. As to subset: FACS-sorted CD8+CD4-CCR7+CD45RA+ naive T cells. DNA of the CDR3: TGTGCCAGCAGTCACCGTAAAGGTTATTATGGGGACAGGGGCAGTGGCACTGAAGCTTTCTTT. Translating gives CASSHRKGYYGDRGSGTEAFF.